These T cell receptor beta chains were read from a single sample in a study of cytomegalovirus exposure and HLA in healthy donors. TCRdb's copy holds only in-frame clones and misses some; the assay was immunoSEQ multiplex PCR. The sample consists of around 99,000 clones, around 77% of them appearing once. Sequences were obtained from PBMCs. Receptors originate from a man aged 40-55 years in good health and CMV-seronegative. Each CDR3 is given without its conserved first and last residue.

V gene	CDR3 protein
TRBV19	ASSIDRGTGHTTSNQPQH
TRBV2	ASSRDREGYGYT
TRBV10-1	ASSESRAYEQY
TRBV6-5	ASSSGTSGLSNEQF
TRBV7-6	ASSLAGADPGDEQF
TRBV5-1	ASSLGTSGGARETQY
TRBV6-5	ASSSEWLGGQETQY
TRBV5-6	ASSFGRGAYEQY
TRBV6-4	ASSGTGDTDTQY
TRBV2	ASSRDRGHGNTIY
TRBV9	ASSSGHGGNTIY
TRBV14	ASSQSGQPSTGEAF
TRBV28	ASSLIVEKLF
TRBV5-4	ASSRTGTSGTDTQY
TRBV6-5	ASSYARAYSYEQY
TRBV10-3	AIQGSSYNEQF
TRBV2	ASSEEGTVYNEQF
TRBV7-6	ASSPLTSGGRETQY
TRBV4-1	ASSQVAGVTDTQY
TRBV29-1	SVERTGTGNTIY
TRBV7-2	ASSLKSGGLQPQH
TRBV7-3	ASSPGQGGTEAF
TRBV19	ASSRTGNSPLH
TRBV7-8	ASSLGISTDTQY
TRBV4-1	ASSPLLAGGGGELF
TRBV2	ASSGSEQETQY
TRBV28	ASSLRRGGRGNTIY
TRBV30	AWSPRSGNSYEQY
TRBV28	ASSPPLQGRNTEAF
TRBV5-1	ASSTVQGGEQY
TRBV27	ASSLGLAGGYNEQF
TRBV5-1	ASSPRPTDTQY
TRBV7-9	ASSLDLGTGNPTEAF
TRBV2	ASSEGQVDGQPQH
TRBV11-3	ASSRRDKDNEQF
TRBV28	ASSDREDQPQH
TRBV30	AWKSGGFDYEQY
TRBV19	ASSDPGLAGGDTQY
TRBV6-1	ASSEGEEDQPQH
TRBV2	ASKETGANYGYT
TRBV10-1	ASSDPARPLH
TRBV11-2	ASSLETRGPYEQY
TRBV29-1	SGGASGGESHEQY
TRBV19	ASSMYRGHYNEQF
TRBV30	AGAPGQGETQY
TRBV11-2	ASSRGRNTEAF
TRBV29-1	SVLRQGDSYEQY
TRBV28	ASSLPGGAVGYT
TRBV28	ASSGASAGAVYNEQF
TRBV5-5	ASSSTGAYGYT
TRBV28	ASSLDSFNQPQH